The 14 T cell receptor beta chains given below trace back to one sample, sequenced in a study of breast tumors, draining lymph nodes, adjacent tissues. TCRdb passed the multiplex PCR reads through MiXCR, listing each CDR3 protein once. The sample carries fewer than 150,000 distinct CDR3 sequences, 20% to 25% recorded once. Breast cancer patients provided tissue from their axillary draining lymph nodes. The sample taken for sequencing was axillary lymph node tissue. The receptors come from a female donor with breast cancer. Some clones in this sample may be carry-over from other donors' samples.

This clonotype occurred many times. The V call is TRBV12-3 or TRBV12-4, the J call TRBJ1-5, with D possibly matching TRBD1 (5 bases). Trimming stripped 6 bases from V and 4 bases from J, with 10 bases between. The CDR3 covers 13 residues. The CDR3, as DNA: TGTGCCAGCAGCATAACAGGAAATCAGCCCCAGCATTTT. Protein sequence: CASSITGNQPQHF.

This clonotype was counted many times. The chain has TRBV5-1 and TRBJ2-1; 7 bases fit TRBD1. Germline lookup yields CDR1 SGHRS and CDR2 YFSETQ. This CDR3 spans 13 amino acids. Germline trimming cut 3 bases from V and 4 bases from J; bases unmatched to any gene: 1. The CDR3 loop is CASSSDRYNEQFF. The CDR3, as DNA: TGCGCCAGCAGCTCGGACAGGTACAATGAGCAGTTCTTC.

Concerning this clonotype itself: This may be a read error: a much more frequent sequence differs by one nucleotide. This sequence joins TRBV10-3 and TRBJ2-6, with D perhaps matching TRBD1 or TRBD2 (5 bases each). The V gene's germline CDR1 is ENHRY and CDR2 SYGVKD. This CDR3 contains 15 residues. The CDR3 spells CAISGGGSGANVLAF. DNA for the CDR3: TGTGCCATCAGTGGAGGAGGCTCCGGGGCCAACGTCCTGGCTTTC.

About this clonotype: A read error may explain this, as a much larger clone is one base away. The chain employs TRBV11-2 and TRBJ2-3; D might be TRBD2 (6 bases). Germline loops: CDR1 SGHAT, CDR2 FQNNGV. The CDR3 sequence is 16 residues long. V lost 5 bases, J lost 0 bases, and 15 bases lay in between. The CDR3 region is CASSPRGRPSTDTQYF. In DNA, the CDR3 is TGTGCCAGCAGCCCCCGGGGGAGGCCAAGCACAGATACGCAGTATTTT.

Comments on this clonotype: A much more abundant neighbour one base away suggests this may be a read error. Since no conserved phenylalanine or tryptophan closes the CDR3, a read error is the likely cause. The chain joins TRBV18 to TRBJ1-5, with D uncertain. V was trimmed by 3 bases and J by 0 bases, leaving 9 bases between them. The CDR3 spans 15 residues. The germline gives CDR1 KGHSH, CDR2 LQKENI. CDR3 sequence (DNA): TGTGCCAGCTCACCTCAGCCCAATAGCAATCAGCCCCAGCATTCT. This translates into CASSPQPNSNQPQHS.

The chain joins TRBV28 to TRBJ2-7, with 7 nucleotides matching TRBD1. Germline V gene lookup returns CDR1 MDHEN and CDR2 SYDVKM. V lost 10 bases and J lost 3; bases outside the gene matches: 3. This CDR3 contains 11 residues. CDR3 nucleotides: TGTGCCACCCGACAGGGCTACGAGCAGTACTTC. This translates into CATRQGYEQYF. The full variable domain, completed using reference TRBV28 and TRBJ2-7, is DVKVTQSSRYLVKRTGEKVFLECVQDMDHENMFWYRQDPGLGLRLIYFSYDVKMKEKGDIPEGYSVSREKKERFSLILESASTNQTSMYLCATRQGYEQYFGPGTRLTVT.

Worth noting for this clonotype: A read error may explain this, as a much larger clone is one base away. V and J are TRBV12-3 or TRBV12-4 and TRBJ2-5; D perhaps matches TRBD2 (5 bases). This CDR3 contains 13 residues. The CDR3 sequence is CASSSASRETQCF. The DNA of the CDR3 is TGTGCCAGCAGTTCAGCCAGTAGGGAGACCCAGTGCTTC.

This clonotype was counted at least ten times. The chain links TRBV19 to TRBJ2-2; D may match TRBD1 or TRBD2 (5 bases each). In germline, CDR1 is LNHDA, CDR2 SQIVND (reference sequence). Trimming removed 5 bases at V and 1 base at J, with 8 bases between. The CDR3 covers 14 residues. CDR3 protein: CASSPGRNTGELFF. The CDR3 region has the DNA TGTGCCAGTAGTCCGGGACGGAACACCGGGGAGCTGTTTTTT.

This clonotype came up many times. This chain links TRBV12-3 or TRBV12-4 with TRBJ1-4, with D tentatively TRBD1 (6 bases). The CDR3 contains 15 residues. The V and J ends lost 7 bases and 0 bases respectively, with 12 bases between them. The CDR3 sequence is CASTKNRATNEKLFF. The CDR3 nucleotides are TGTGCCAGCACCAAAAACAGGGCAACTAATGAAAAACTGTTTTTT.

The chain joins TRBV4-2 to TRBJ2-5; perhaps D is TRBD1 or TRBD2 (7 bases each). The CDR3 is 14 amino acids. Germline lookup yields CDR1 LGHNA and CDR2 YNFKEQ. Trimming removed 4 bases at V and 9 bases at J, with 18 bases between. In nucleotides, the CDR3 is TGTGCCAGCAGCCGAGGGGGCGCGGGGGAGGCCCAGTACTTC. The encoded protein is CASSRGGAGEAQYF.

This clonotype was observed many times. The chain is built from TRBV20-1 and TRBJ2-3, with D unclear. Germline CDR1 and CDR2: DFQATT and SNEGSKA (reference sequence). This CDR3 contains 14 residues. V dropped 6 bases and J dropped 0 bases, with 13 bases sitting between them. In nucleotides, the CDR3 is TGCAGTGCCTATCTCCGGGCGAGCACAGATACGCAGTATTTT. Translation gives CSAYLRASTDTQYF.

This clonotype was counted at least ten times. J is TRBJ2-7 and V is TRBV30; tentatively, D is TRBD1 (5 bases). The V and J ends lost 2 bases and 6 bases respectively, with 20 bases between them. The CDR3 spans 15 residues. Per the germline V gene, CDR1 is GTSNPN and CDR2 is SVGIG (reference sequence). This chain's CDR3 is CAWSQPRLRVGEQYF. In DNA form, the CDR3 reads TGTGCCTGGAGTCAACCGCGGCTCAGGGTGGGCGAGCAGTACTTC.

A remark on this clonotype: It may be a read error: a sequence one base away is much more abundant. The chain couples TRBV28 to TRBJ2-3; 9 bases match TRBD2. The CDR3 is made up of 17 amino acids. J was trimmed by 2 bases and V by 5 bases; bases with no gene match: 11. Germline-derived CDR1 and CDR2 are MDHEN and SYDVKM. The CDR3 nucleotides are TGTGCCAGCAGTCTCTTAGCGGGAGAGGTGCCCACAGATACGCAGTATTTT. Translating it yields CASSLLAGEVPTDTQYF.

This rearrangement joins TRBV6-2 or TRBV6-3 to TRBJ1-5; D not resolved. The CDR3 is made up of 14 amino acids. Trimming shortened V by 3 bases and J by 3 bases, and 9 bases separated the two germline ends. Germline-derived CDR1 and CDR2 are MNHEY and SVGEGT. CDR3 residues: CASSYGRHNQPQHF. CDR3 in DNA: TGTGCCAGCAGTTATGGGCGGCACAATCAGCCCCAGCATTTT.